A single sample is the source of the 20 T cell receptor beta chains below, sequenced in a study of PD-1 blockade in mismatch repair-deficient tumors. Method: immunoSEQ multiplex PCR; TCRdb's copy keeps in-frame clones and lacks some. In the table there are 60,000 to 70,000 clones, about 87% of which are singletons. The sequencing used peripheral blood, collected 52 weeks after starting pembrolizumab. These receptor sequences come from an adult with mismatch repair-deficient cancer.

The chain joins TRBV2 to TRBJ2-1, with TRBD2 identical over 7 bases. In germline, CDR1 is SNHLY, CDR2 FYNNEI. The junction had 7 bases not matched to a gene; V was cut back by 4 bases and J by 4 bases. The CDR3 length is 15 residues. CDR3 loop: CASSVSAGLYNEQFF. As DNA, the CDR3 is TGTGCCAGCAGTGTATCAGCGGGACTATACAATGAGCAGTTCTTC.

The V call is TRBV5-1, the J call TRBJ2-1, with D unresolved. Deletions cut 3 bases from V and 2 bases from J, with 12 bases between. Germline-derived CDR1 and CDR2 are SGHRS and YFSETQ. The CDR3 contains 15 residues. The CDR3 sequence: CASSSKNKAYNEQFF. The CDR3 nucleotides are TGCGCCAGCAGCTCCAAAAACAAGGCCTACAATGAGCAGTTCTTC.

V is TRBV14 and J is TRBJ2-2, with D unresolved. The V gene lost 2 bases and the J gene lost 5 bases, with 6 bases spanning the gap. The CDR3 contains 13 residues. Germline lookup yields CDR1 SGHDN and CDR2 FVKESK. The CDR3 is CASSQYLTGELFF. The CDR3 DNA follows: TGTGCCAGCAGCCAATATCTTACCGGGGAGCTGTTTTTT.

The chain joins TRBV5-6 to TRBJ2-1, with 9 bases identical to TRBD2. V shed 4 bases and J 6 bases; nucleotides not matched to a gene: 11. The CDR3 loop spans 16 amino acids. Germline CDR1 is SGHDT and CDR2 is YYEEEE. The CDR3 nucleotides read TGTGCCAGCAGCACCCTTAGCGGGAGCTCGGGCAATGAGCAGTTCTTC. Encoded protein: CASSTLSGSSGNEQFF.

The chain employs TRBV4-1 and TRBJ2-7; D unclear. This CDR3 contains 17 residues. V lost 2 bases to trimming and J lost 3 bases, with 20 bases between them. The V gene's germline CDR1 is MGHRA and CDR2 YSYEKL. CDR3 amino acids: CASSQKGGDGWRYEQYF. CDR3 sequence (DNA): TGCGCCAGCAGCCAAAAGGGTGGCGATGGGTGGCGCTACGAGCAGTACTTC.

The CDR3 region has the DNA TGTGCCTGGAGTGACCAAGCGGGAGTGCCTGGGGCCAACGTCCTGACTTTC. Translating it yields CAWSDQAGVPGANVLTF. This chain links TRBV30 with TRBJ2-6; the match to TRBD2 covers 8 bases. Germline CDR1 reads GTSNPN; CDR2 reads SVGIG (reference sequence). The CDR3 runs 17 residues. J gave up 2 bases and V 1 base, and 7 bases lay outside the gene matches. The full variable domain, in which reference TRBV30 and TRBJ2-6 provide the parts outside the CDR3, is SQTIHQWPATLVQPVGSPLSLECTVEGTSNPNLYWYRQAAGRGLQLLFYSVGIGQISSEVPQNLSASRPQDRQFILSSKKLLLSDSGFYLCAWSDQAGVPGANVLTFGAGSRLTVL.

This sequence joins TRBV6-5 and TRBJ2-7, with a weak D call TRBD1 (6 bases). This CDR3 is 14 amino acids long. Per germline, CDR1 MNHEY and CDR2 SVGAGI. V was cut by 5 bases and J by 2 bases, with 13 bases left in between. The CDR3, as DNA: TGTGCCAGCAGTCGGTGGGGGCTAGCCTACGAGCAGTACTTC. Translated: CASSRWGLAYEQYF.

This clone is a singleton in its sample. This chain joins TRBV7-8 and TRBJ2-7; 7 nucleotides agree with TRBD1. The CDR3 extends over 15 amino acids. J lost 3 bases, V lost 5 bases, and 10 bases had no gene match. From germline, CDR1 is SGHVS and CDR2 FQNEAQ. CDR3 in amino acids: CASSIGQAQRYEQYF. The CDR3 DNA reads as TGTGCCAGCAGCATCGGACAGGCCCAACGCTACGAGCAGTACTTC.

The table lists this clone with a count of one. This chain links TRBV9 with TRBJ1-5; D call uncertain. With 5 bases removed from V and 3 bases from J, the gap between germline ends came to 12 bases. The CDR3 extends over 14 amino acids. The V gene's germline CDR1 is SGDLS and CDR2 YYNGEE. This CDR3 reads CASSFRDNNQPQHF. DNA of the CDR3: TGTGCCAGCAGTTTTAGGGATAACAATCAGCCCCAGCATTTT.

This rearrangement joins TRBV29-1 to TRBJ2-5; no reliable D call. This CDR3 is built from 11 residues. Trimming pared 2 bases from V and 5 bases from J, leaving 6 bases between. CDR1 is SQVTM, CDR2 ANQGSEA, per germline. For the CDR3, the DNA is TGCAGCGTTGAAAAGCAGGAGACCCAGTACTTC. It encodes CSVEKQETQYF.

This rearrangement joins TRBV6-5 to TRBJ2-7; no definite D call. CDR1 MNHEY and CDR2 SVGAGI come from the germline V gene. CDR3 length: 14 residues. The germline V and J ends were trimmed by 3 bases and 5 bases, with 14 bases remaining between them. The CDR3 sequence: CASSYFNSLDEQYF. For the CDR3, the DNA is TGTGCCAGCAGTTATTTTAACAGTTTGGACGAGCAGTACTTC.

The chain employs TRBV7-9 and TRBJ2-4; no reliable D call. CDR1 and CDR2 (germline): SEHNR, FQNEAQ (reference sequence). The V gene lost 4 bases and the J gene lost 0 bases, with 7 bases spanning the gap. The CDR3 length is 14 residues. The CDR3 bases are TGTGCCAGCAGCTCCGCGCTAGCCAAAAACATTCAGTACTTC. The encoded protein is CASSSALAKNIQYF.

The chain is built from TRBV18 and TRBJ2-7, with TRBD2 matching 7 bases. Germline trimming cut 4 bases from V and 2 bases from J; bases unmatched to any gene: 11. The CDR3 totals 16 residues. Germline V gene lookup returns CDR1 KGHSH and CDR2 LQKENI. CDR3 coding DNA: TGTGCCAGCTCACTTACTTGGGACTATTCAACCTACGAGCAGTACTTC. This codes for CASSLTWDYSTYEQYF.

The chain combines TRBV28 with TRBJ1-1; D unclear. This CDR3 contains 14 residues. Germline lookup yields CDR1 MDHEN and CDR2 SYDVKM. Trimming shortened V by 8 bases and J by 1 base, and 14 bases separated the two germline ends. CDR3 sequence: CASLDPTENTEAFF. In DNA, the CDR3 is TGTGCCAGCTTAGACCCTACAGAGAACACTGAAGCTTTCTTT.

This sequence joins TRBV11-1 and TRBJ2-7, with 9 bases identical to TRBD1. The CDR3 sequence is 14 residues long. CDR1 is SGHAT and CDR2 is FQDESV in the germline V gene (reference sequence). The trim removed 3 bases at V and 7 bases at J, leaving 7 bases unmatched. CDR3 amino acids: CASSFWDRAGEQYF. The CDR3 bases are TGTGCCAGCAGCTTCTGGGACAGGGCGGGAGAGCAGTACTTC.

The genes are TRBV9 and TRBJ2-4, with 11 nucleotides matching TRBD2. Looked up from germline, CDR1 is SGDLS and CDR2 is YYNGEE. This CDR3 contains 18 residues. Unmatched junction bases numbered 11, after V lost 0 bases and J lost 6 bases. The CDR3 nucleotides are TGTGCCAGCAGCGTAGGAGGTGGGACCCTAGCGGGGGGAAACATTCAGTACTTC. Translating gives CASSVGGGTLAGGNIQYF.

As to this clone: Other DNA sequences in this sample translate to the same CDR3. V is TRBV27 and J is TRBJ2-7, with unresolved D. Germline V gene data show CDR1 as MNHEY and CDR2 as SMNVEV (reference sequence). The CDR3 length is 11 residues. V was cut by 3 bases and J by 6 bases, with 6 bases left in between. The CDR3 DNA follows: TGTGCCAGCAGTTTTTTGGGCGAGCAGTACTTC. Translation: CASSFLGEQYF.

This chain joins TRBV5-1 and TRBJ2-7; a weak D match, TRBD2 (6 bases). The V and J ends lost 6 bases and 8 bases respectively, with 24 bases between them. This CDR3 has 15 residues. Germline CDR1 SGHRS, CDR2 YFSETQ. The CDR3, as DNA: TGCGCCAGCACCCCGGGCGGAGGGAGAAACGACAAGCAGTACTTC. It yields the protein CASTPGGGRNDKQYF.

The genes are TRBV19 and TRBJ2-4; no clear D gene. Germline V gene sequence: CDR1 LNHDA, CDR2 SQIVND (reference sequence). CDR3 length: 11 amino acids. The germline V and J ends were trimmed by 4 bases and 4 bases, with 2 bases remaining between them. DNA of the CDR3: TGTGCCAGTAGTAGAAAAAACATTCAGTACTTC. This gives the protein CASSRKNIQYF.

CDR3 sequence: CASSPSGTELFF. The CDR3 DNA reads TGTGCCAGCAGCCCCTCAGGGACAGAACTGTTTTTT. The gene calls are TRBV7-9 and TRBJ1-4; 7 bases are a match to TRBD1. In germline, CDR1 is SEHNR, CDR2 FQNEAQ (reference sequence). The CDR3 is made up of 12 amino acids. The V gene end was trimmed by 5 bases and the J gene end by 12 bases; junction bases not matched to a gene: 6.